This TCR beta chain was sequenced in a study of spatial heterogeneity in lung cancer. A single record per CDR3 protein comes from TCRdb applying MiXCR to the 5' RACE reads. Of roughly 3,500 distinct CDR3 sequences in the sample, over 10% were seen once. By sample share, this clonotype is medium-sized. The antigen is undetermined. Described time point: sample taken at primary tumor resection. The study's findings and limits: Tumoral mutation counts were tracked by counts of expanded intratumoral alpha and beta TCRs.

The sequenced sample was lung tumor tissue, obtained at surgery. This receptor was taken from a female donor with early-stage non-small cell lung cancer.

The CDR3 protein is CASSLAQLTSSYNSPLHF. The CDR3 coding sequence is TGTGCCAGCAGCTTAGCCCAACTCACCAGCTCCTATAATTCACCCCTCCACTTT. The chain links TRBV7-8 to TRBJ1-6, with D hard to call. Germline assignment: CDR1 SGHVS and CDR2 FQNEAQ. V shed 0 bases and J shed 0 bases, with 12 bases lying between them. This CDR3 comprises 18 residues.